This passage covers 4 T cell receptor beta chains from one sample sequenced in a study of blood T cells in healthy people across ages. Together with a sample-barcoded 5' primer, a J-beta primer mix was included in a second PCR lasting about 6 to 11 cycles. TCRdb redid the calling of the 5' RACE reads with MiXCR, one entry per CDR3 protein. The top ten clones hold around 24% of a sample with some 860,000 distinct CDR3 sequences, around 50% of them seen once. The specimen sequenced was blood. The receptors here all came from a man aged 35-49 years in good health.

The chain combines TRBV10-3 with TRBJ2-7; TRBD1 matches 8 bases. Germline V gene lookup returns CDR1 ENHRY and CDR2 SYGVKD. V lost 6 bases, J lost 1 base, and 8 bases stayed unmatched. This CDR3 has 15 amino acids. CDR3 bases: TGTGCCATCAGCGCCGGGACAGGACGATCCTACGAGCAGTACTTC. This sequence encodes CAISAGTGRSYEQYF.

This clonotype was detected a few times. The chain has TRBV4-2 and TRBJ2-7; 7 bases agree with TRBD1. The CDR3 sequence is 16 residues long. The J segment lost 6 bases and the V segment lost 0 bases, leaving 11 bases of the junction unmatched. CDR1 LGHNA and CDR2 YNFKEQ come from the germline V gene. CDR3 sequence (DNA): TGTGCCAGCAGCCAAGAGGTAGGACAGGCCCAGTCCGAGCAGTACTTC. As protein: CASSQEVGQAQSEQYF.

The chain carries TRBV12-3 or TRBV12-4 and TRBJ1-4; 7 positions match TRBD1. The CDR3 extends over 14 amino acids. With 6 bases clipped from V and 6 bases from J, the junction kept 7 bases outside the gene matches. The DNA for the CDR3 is TGTGCCAGCAGAGTGACAGGGTCGGATGAAAAACTGTTTTTT. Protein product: CASRVTGSDEKLFF.

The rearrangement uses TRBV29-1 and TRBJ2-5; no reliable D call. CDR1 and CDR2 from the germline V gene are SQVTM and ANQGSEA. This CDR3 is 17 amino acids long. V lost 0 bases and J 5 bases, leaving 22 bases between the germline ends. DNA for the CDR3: TGCAGCGTTGAAGAGTCTGCCATGTGGAGTCCTGGGGAGACCCAGTACTTC. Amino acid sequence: CSVEESAMWSPGETQYF.